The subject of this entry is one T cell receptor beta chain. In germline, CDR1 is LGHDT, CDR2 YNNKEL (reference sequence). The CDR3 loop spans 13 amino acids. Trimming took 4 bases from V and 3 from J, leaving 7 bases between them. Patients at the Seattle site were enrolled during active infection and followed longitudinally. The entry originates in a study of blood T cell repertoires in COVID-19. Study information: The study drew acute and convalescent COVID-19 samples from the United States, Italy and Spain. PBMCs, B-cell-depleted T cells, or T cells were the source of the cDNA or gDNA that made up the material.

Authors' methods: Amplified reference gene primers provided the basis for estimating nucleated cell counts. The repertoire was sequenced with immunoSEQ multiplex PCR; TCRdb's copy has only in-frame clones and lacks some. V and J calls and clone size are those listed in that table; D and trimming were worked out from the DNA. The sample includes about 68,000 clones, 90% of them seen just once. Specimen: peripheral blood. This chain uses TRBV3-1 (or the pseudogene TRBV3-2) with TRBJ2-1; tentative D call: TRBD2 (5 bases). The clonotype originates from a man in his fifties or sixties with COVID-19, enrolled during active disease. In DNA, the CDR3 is TGTGCCAGCAGCCCCGGGGTCTACAATGAGCAGTTCTTC. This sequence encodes CASSPGVYNEQFF.